The following is a TCR beta chain sequence with its context. Its target is unknown. The CDR3 consists of 16 residues. Germline assignment: CDR1 SGHRS and CDR2 YFSETQ. Approximately 270 ng DNA, approximately 30,000 T cell genomes, went into unsorted PBMC replicate PCRs. The authors' processing: As immunoSEQ supplied junction-only sequences (without quality scores), filtering differed. Generated by immunoSEQ multiplex PCR, the TCRdb table keeps only in-frame clones and is missing some. Clone size and V and J calls were adopted from that table, with D and trimming inferred from the DNA. The data hold some 470,000 clones, with 76% observed a single time. HIV-negative, healthy adults without recent acute infections or vaccinations were the donors. The data were obtained in a study of shared clonotypes between healthy human individuals. The study, taken as a whole, reports: An expected dependence of interdonor clonotype sharing on sequencing depth was noted.

The chain is built from TRBV5-1 and TRBJ2-5; TRBD2 matches 9 bases. The J call is uncertain, as TRBJ2-7 better fits the DNA end. This clonotype was sampled from a woman between 35 and 50 years old in good health. Some clones in this sample may be carry-over from other donors' samples. The sequenced material came from PBMCs. The CDR3 DNA is TGCGCCAGCAGCACTTTGCCTACTAGCGGGTACAGCGAGCAGTACTTC. This encodes CASSTLPTSGYSEQYF.